The sequence of this T cell receptor beta chain was determined in a study of cytomegalovirus exposure and HLA in healthy donors. The PCR employed 60 Vbeta primers together with 13 Jbeta primers. Sequencing was performed with immunoSEQ multiplex PCR; in TCRdb, only in-frame clones are kept and a portion is missing. The table lists about 120,000 clones, 7% to 9.5% of them singletons. A remark on this clone: Its antigen is still unknown.

General study findings and limits: A later analysis showed that HLA-associated TCR beta chains had undergone more clonal expansion than equally common others.

The clonotype comes from a woman in her forties in good health and CMV-seropositive. The sequenced sample was PBMCs.

DNA of the CDR3: TGTGCCAGCAGCCAAGATTTGCCCAGGGCCCACGAGCAGTACTTC. Translated: CASSQDLPRAHEQYF. The V call is TRBV14, the J call TRBJ2-7; the D gene is possibly TRBD1 (5 bases). CDR3 size: 15 residues. V dropped 0 bases and J dropped 5 bases, with 14 bases sitting between them. Germline loops: CDR1 SGHDN, CDR2 FVKESK.